One and the same sample provided the 4 T cell receptor beta chains below, sequenced in a study of blood T cell repertoires in COVID-19 (dated by TCRdb to the early 2020s). Library construction relied on the immunoSEQ multiplex PCR assay. The immuneACCESS repertoire file appears here via TCRdb, limited to in-frame rearrangements. These files lack a portion of the clones; in checked studies, under half of the deficit traces to unresolved V genes, and the cause of the others is not known. The sample profile shows approximately 300,000 clones; roughly 86% of them were found once. The ten largest clonotypes hold roughly 5.2% of the sample. The sequenced material came from PBMCs or T cells enriched from blood (not recorded which). The receptors stem from a woman aged 25 to 39 who had recovered from COVID-19.

V usage is TRBV27 and J usage is TRBJ2-7, with D hard to call. This CDR3 region has 15 residues. V lost 4 bases and J lost 6, with 19 bases in between. Germline CDR1 MNHEY, CDR2 SMNVEV (reference sequence). CDR3 residues: CASSSPTAPSFEQYF. CDR3 nucleotides: TGTGCCAGCAGTTCTCCCACAGCTCCCTCTTTCGAGCAGTACTTC.

The V gene is TRBV15, the J gene TRBJ1-2; the match to TRBD1 covers 8 bases. Germline trimming cut 1 base from V and 6 bases from J; bases unmatched to any gene: 4. Germline values: CDR1 LNHNV, CDR2 YYDKDF (reference sequence). The CDR3 sequence is 14 residues long. CDR3 region: CATSRGQGADGYTF. Written as DNA, the CDR3 is TGTGCCACCAGCAGAGGCCAGGGGGCCGATGGCTACACCTTC.

This clone was seen a handful of times. This rearrangement joins TRBV13 to TRBJ1-3; D gene unclear. Trimming left V 5 bases short and J 4 bases short, with 9 bases between. The CDR3 contains 13 residues. From germline, CDR1 is PRHDT and CDR2 FYEKMQ (reference sequence). DNA of the CDR3: TGTGCCAGCAGCCTTAGAAAGGGAAACACCATATATTTT. Its translation is CASSLRKGNTIYF.

In this sample, this clone turned up once. V usage is TRBV6-5 and J usage is TRBJ1-6, with 8 bases identical to TRBD1. The V gene end was trimmed by 2 bases and the J gene end by 9 bases; junction bases not matched to a gene: 3. The germline V gene encodes CDR1 MNHEY and CDR2 SVGAGI. This CDR3 region has 14 residues. This chain's CDR3 is CASSYGTGGSPLHF. CDR3 sequence (DNA): TGTGCCAGCAGTTACGGGACAGGAGGTTCACCCCTCCACTTT.